This T cell receptor (beta chain) was sequenced during a study of early T cells in non-severe SARS-CoV-2 infection. Across the study: The input, bulk RNA from unsorted whole blood, was sequenced, and chains were unpaired. Broader study findings: There was a bias toward anti-spike CD8 responses in VDJdb matching, which missed private and CD4 specificities.

This clonotype showed up just a few times. The antigen is unknown. CDR1 is KGHSH and CDR2 is LQKENI in the germline V gene. V gave up 5 bases and J gave up 3 bases; unmatched junction bases: 6. CDR3 length: 14 amino acids. Individual cDNA molecules each received unique molecular identifiers attached to them. Using its own MiXCR run on the 5' RACE reads, TCRdb lists one record per CDR3 protein. The sample has about 48,000 distinct CDR3 sequences, approximately 13% seen once. The source material was whole blood. The J gene is TRBJ1-2, the V gene TRBV18, with 7 bases matching TRBD1. The source of this sequence is an adult who was a healthcare worker with PCR-confirmed SARS-CoV-2 infection or an uninfected control (not recorded which). The CDR3 spells CASSVGTAYYGYTF. DNA of the CDR3: TGTGCCAGCTCAGTAGGGACAGCTTACTATGGCTACACCTTC.